The clone carrying this TCR beta chain was picked up a small number of times. Trimming removed 0 bases from V and 4 bases from J, with 5 bases in between. The CDR3 runs to 13 residues. Germline V gene data show CDR1 as SEHNR and CDR2 as FQNEAQ (reference sequence). This entry belongs to a study of T-cell reconstitution after alpha-beta-depleted transplantation in children. Preparation of the TCRbeta library involved a method that used unique molecular identifiers. TCRdb re-analysed the PCR reads in MiXCR, keeping a single row per CDR3 protein. The sample contains around 490,000 distinct CDR3 sequences, about an eighth of which appear only once.

This rearrangement joins TRBV7-9 to TRBJ2-3; no clear D gene. The origin of this receptor is a female patient between 2 and 15 years old who had a stem cell transplant for aplastic anemia, so the T cells may come from the graft donor. The sample was PBMCs, mostly from graft donor cells, taken 180 days after TCRalphabeta/CD19-depleted stem cell transplant. CDR3 DNA: TGTGCCAGCAGCTTAGCCCCGCCAGATACGCAGTATTTT. This sequence encodes CASSLAPPDTQYF.